A selection of T cell receptor beta chains follows, all from one sample in a study of response to subunit inactivated influenza vaccine. MiXCR, applied by TCRdb to the RT-PCR reads, yields one record per CDR3 protein. The sample shows almost 600,000 distinct CDR3 sequences, less than 15% of them seen only once. The source was PBMCs from blood, collected approximately 12 days after vaccination. Receptors originate from a man aged 45-65 years who received an inactivated influenza vaccine. Both conserved end residues are part of each CDR3.

cdr3_length | j_call | v_call | cdr3_aa
13 | TRBJ1-1 | TRBV12-3/TRBV12-4 | CASTLRGLAEAFF
15 | TRBJ2-1 | TRBV25-1 | CASSSYSGGHNEQFF
15 | TRBJ2-3 | TRBV29-1 | CSVAGQGARLDTQYF
15 | TRBJ2-1 | TRBV24-1 | CATSDLGGKGNEQFF
17 | TRBJ2-1 | TRBV20-1 | CSARDPSGTRRYNEQFF
14 | TRBJ2-2 | TRBV7-9 | CASSLVIGTGELFF
17 | TRBJ2-2 | TRBV5-5 | CASSLNIAGSDTGELFF
12 | TRBJ2-7 | TRBV10-2 | CASSELVLEQYF
15 | TRBJ2-5 | TRBV5-1 | CASSLLAGEGETQYF
12 | TRBJ1-4 | TRBV12-3/TRBV12-4 | CASSAGFEKLFF
13 | TRBJ1-5 | TRBV29-1 | CSVENRDHQPQHF
13 | TRBJ1-1 | TRBV12-3/TRBV12-4 | CASTKTQNTEAFF
13 | TRBJ2-5 | TRBV28 | CASSSGAQETQYF
14 | TRBJ1-2 | TRBV5-1 | CASSLAGQIYGYTF
13 | TRBJ1-1 | TRBV25-1 | CASRFGTNTEAFF
16 | TRBJ2-2 | TRBV25-1 | CASSRQGGGDTGELFF
13 | TRBJ2-3 | TRBV10-3 | CAISESWTDTQYF
13 | TRBJ1-4 | TRBV15 | CATSRDLNGKLFF
16 | TRBJ2-1 | TRBV18 | CASSPRLAGDYNEQFF
16 | TRBJ2-5 | TRBV18 | CASSLLWTGNQETQYF
13 | TRBJ2-7 | TRBV10-2 | CASSESRGIEQYF
17 | TRBJ1-1 | TRBV27 | CASSPRMLQGWDTEAFF
14 | TRBJ2-7 | TRBV4-1 | CASSQDHPGYEQYF
16 | TRBJ2-7 | TRBV15 | CATSRPRRGGAYEQYF
15 | TRBJ1-3 | TRBV5-1 | CASSTNGQSGNTIYF
14 | TRBJ1-2 | TRBV9 | CASSARTLPGGYTF
18 | TRBJ1-2 | TRBV6-1 | CASSQGRQGGTINYGYTF
14 | TRBJ1-1 | TRBV3-1 | CASSRAGMNTEAFF
14 | TRBJ1-3 | TRBV4-3 | CASSQWTSGNTIYF
14 | TRBJ2-5 | TRBV7-2 | CASTAGGLQETQYF
15 | TRBJ2-7 | TRBV27 | CASSLGGGRTYEQYF
15 | TRBJ1-5 | TRBV7-2 | CASSLVVTGNQPQHF
13 | TRBJ1-2 | TRBV12-3/TRBV12-4 | CASRRTGDYGYTF
14 | TRBJ2-5 | TRBV5-1 | CASSLGQGSETQYF
14 | TRBJ2-3 | TRBV6-2/TRBV6-3 | CASSYPGQGDTQYF
13 | TRBJ1-2 | TRBV2 | CASSDMGWNGYTF
11 | TRBJ2-3 | TRBV2 | CASTQRDTQYF
15 | TRBJ2-1 | TRBV7-9 | CASRIAGGSYNEQFF
15 | TRBJ2-7 | TRBV4-2 | CASSQERGSAYEQYF
13 | TRBJ2-5 | TRBV11-1 | CASSLAVRRTQYF
15 | TRBJ1-2 | TRBV6-6 | CASSYSPQAGYGYTF